This is a list of T cell receptor beta chains from one sample in a study of blood T cell repertoires in COVID-19. The assay was immunoSEQ multiplex PCR, and TCRdb's table has in-frame clones only and misses some. The sample carries 310,000 or so clones, about nine tenths recorded once. Sequences were obtained from PBMCs or T cells enriched from blood (not recorded which). These receptors were obtained from a woman aged 25 to 39 who had recovered from COVID-19. Both conserved end residues are part of each CDR3. The order of the fields is clone size, J gene, V gene, D gene, CDR3 protein, CDR3 DNA. A D gene is named only where the DNA matches it firmly. Expanded clones get a size class; other rows say once, few or many, or leave the size out.

>-|TRBJ2-7|TRBV20-1|TRBD1
CSASGTANEQYF
TGCAGTGCTAGTGGGACAGCTAACGAGCAGTACTTC
>-|TRBJ2-1|TRBV19|-
CASSIQGPIYNEQFF
TGTGCCAGTAGTATCCAGGGGCCGATCTACAATGAGCAGTTCTTC
>-|TRBJ1-2|TRBV5-1|-
CASSLAGGRNGYTF
TGCGCCAGCAGCTTGGCCGGGGGGCGGAATGGCTACACCTTC
>-|TRBJ2-7|TRBV15|-
CATSRGGGPYEQYF
TGTGCCACCAGCAGGGGGGGAGGTCCCTACGAGCAGTACTTC
>-|TRBJ2-3|TRBV11-3|TRBD2
CASSQGLAGVGVDTQYF
TGTGCCAGCAGCCAGGGACTAGCGGGAGTCGGGGTTGATACGCAGTATTTT
>-|TRBJ2-7|TRBV7-2|-
CASSLVAQGSYEQYF
TGTGCCAGCAGCTTAGTGGCACAGGGATCCTACGAGCAGTACTTC
>-|TRBJ2-6|TRBV27|-
CASSQRQSISSGANVLTF
TGTGCCAGCAGTCAGCGACAGTCTATATCCTCTGGGGCCAACGTCCTGACTTTC
>once|TRBJ2-5|TRBV28|TRBD1
CASSPGQGGETQYF
TGTGCCAGCAGTCCGGGACAGGGGGGAGAGACCCAGTACTTC
>-|TRBJ2-7|TRBV19|TRBD2
CASSIGLAYSYEQYF
TGTGCCAGTAGTATAGGACTAGCGTACTCCTACGAGCAGTACTTC
>-|TRBJ2-3|TRBV6-2/TRBV6-3|TRBD2
CASSYSRTSGSDTQYF
TGTGCCAGCAGTTACTCGAGGACTAGCGGTTCAGATACGCAGTATTTT
>-|TRBJ2-5|TRBV10-3|-
CAISGYTGVGETQYF
TGTGCCATCAGTGGATATACGGGGGTTGGTGAGACCCAGTACTTC
>-|TRBJ2-1|TRBV29-1|TRBD1
CSVEDPGQSSYNEQFF
TGCAGCGTTGAAGATCCGGGACAGAGCTCCTACAATGAGCAGTTCTTC
>-|TRBJ2-1|TRBV29-1|TRBD1
CSVALGQGGEQFF
TGCAGCGTTGCCCTGGGACAGGGAGGTGAGCAGTTCTTC
>once|TRBJ2-1|TRBV11-1|-
CASSAPPRYWQFF
TGTGCCAGCAGCGCTCCTCCCAGATATTGGCAGTTCTTC
>-|TRBJ2-3|TRBV6-5|-
CASSRTWDTQYF
TGTGCCAGCAGCCGGACATGGGATACGCAGTATTTT
>-|TRBJ2-1|TRBV13|-
CASSLAFYSYNEQFF
TGTGCCAGCAGCTTAGCGTTCTATTCCTACAATGAGCAGTTCTTC
>-|TRBJ2-7|TRBV11-2|TRBD2
CASSNPGTSGGHYEQYF
TGTGCCAGCAGCAATCCCGGGACTAGCGGGGGACATTACGAGCAGTACTTC
>-|TRBJ2-1|TRBV7-2|-
CASSLSLLVGAEQFF
TGTGCCAGCAGCTTATCCCTCCTAGTGGGGGCTGAGCAGTTCTTC
>-|TRBJ2-7|TRBV5-4|-
CASSLGVPSYEQYF
TGTGCCAGCAGCTTAGGAGTGCCCTCCTACGAGCAGTACTTC
>-|TRBJ2-5|TRBV7-2|TRBD2
CASSPRGSGRGGQETQYF
TGTGCCAGCAGCCCTCGAGGTAGCGGGAGGGGAGGACAAGAGACCCAGTACTTC
>-|TRBJ1-6|TRBV7-3|-
CASSLGDNHSPLHF
TGTGCCAGCAGCTTAGGGGACAATCATTCACCCCTCCACTTT
>-|TRBJ2-1|TRBV11-1|TRBD2
CASSLAILAGVGNEQFF
TGTGCCAGCAGCTTAGCAATTCTAGCGGGAGTTGGTAATGAGCAGTTCTTC
>-|TRBJ1-3|TRBV19|-
CASSPGYGNTIYF
TGTGCCAGTAGCCCAGGTTACGGAAACACCATATATTTT
>-|TRBJ1-2|TRBV27|-
CASRGSSYGYTF
TGTGCCAGCAGGGGGAGCAGCTATGGCTACACCTTC
>-|TRBJ2-3|TRBV11-2|TRBD2
CASSLVGGHPDTQYF
TGTGCCAGCAGCTTAGTGGGAGGGCATCCAGATACGCAGTATTTT
>-|TRBJ1-4|TRBV30|TRBD1
CAWNRKGQGGEKLFF
TGTGCCTGGAACCGCAAGGGACAGGGCGGAGAAAAACTGTTTTTT
>-|TRBJ2-5|TRBV27|-
CASGTFLRSETQYF
TGTGCCAGCGGCACGTTTTTGAGGTCGGAGACCCAGTACTTC
>-|TRBJ1-2|TRBV4-1|TRBD1
CASSQDMRGTGFDYGYTF
TGCGCCAGCAGCCAAGATATGCGAGGGACAGGGTTTGACTATGGCTACACCTTC
>-|TRBJ1-1|TRBV7-3|TRBD1
CASSLQGANTEAFF
TGTGCCAGCAGCTTGCAGGGGGCGAACACTGAAGCTTTCTTT
>-|TRBJ2-2|TRBV11-2|-
CASSTRGSNTGELFF
TGTGCCAGCAGCACCAGGGGATCGAACACCGGGGAGCTGTTTTTT
>-|TRBJ1-2|TRBV10-3|-
CAIRSQRSLYGYTF
TGTGCCATCAGATCCCAGAGGTCTCTCTATGGCTACACCTTC
>-|TRBJ1-5|TRBV3-1/TRBV3-2|-
CASSQALSNQPQHF
TGTGCCAGCAGCCAAGCCCTAAGCAATCAGCCCCAGCATTTT
>-|TRBJ1-5|TRBV7-9|-
CASSPGSILTKGNQPQHF
TGTGCCAGCAGCCCTGGATCCATCCTAACTAAGGGCAATCAGCCCCAGCATTTT
>-|TRBJ2-7|TRBV5-4|-
CASSKDSSSYEQYF
TGTGCCAGCAGCAAGGACAGCTCCTCCTACGAGCAGTACTTC
>-|TRBJ2-1|TRBV9|-
CASSPGFSNEQFF
TGTGCCAGCAGCCCCGGGTTTTCCAATGAGCAGTTCTTC
>-|TRBJ1-5|TRBV29-1|TRBD1
CSVLGQGAGQPQHF
TGCAGCGTGTTGGGACAGGGGGCCGGTCAGCCCCAGCATTTT
>-|TRBJ2-5|TRBV3-1/TRBV3-2|-
CASSQRGLQETQYF
TGTGCCAGCAGCCAACGCGGTTTGCAAGAGACCCAGTACTTC
>-|TRBJ1-5|TRBV15|-
CATSRDPLRPQHF
TGTGCCACCAGCAGAGATCCCCTCAGGCCCCAGCATTTT
>-|TRBJ2-5|TRBV9|-
CASSTSGLIETQYF
TGTGCCAGCAGCACTTCAGGGCTGATCGAGACCCAGTACTTC
>-|TRBJ1-6|TRBV6-4|-
CASSEGQVGSPLHF
TGTGCCAGCAGTGAAGGCCAGGTCGGTTCACCCCTCCACTTT
>-|TRBJ1-5|TRBV6-5|-
CASSPRTVRNQPQHF
TGTGCCAGCAGTCCCCGGACAGTGCGCAATCAGCCCCAGCATTTT